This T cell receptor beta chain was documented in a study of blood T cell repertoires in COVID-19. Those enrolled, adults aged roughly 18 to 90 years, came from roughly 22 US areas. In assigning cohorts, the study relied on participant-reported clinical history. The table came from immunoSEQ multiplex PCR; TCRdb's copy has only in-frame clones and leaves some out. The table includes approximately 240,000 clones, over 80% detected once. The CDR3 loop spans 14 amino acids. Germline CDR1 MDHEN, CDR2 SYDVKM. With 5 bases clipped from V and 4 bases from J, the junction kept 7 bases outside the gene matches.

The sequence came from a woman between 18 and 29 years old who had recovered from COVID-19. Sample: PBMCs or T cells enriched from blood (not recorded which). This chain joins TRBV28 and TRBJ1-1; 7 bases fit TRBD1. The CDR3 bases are TGTGCCAGCAGTCCCACAGGGGCGGTCACTGAAGCTTTCTTT. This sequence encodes CASSPTGAVTEAFF.